This T cell receptor beta chain was sequenced for a study of blood T cell repertoires in COVID-19. Overall study context: T cells, B-cell-depleted T cells, or PBMCs supplied cDNA or gDNA.

Some clones are missing from TCRdb's copy, which holds only in-frame ones; the method was immunoSEQ multiplex PCR. The sample gives about 290,000 clones, roughly 90% of which show up once; 11% is in the top ten. This CDR3 region has 16 residues. V lost 7 bases and J lost 3; bases outside the gene matches: 13. CDR1 is MDHEN, CDR2 SYDVKM, per germline. What was sequenced was peripheral blood. This clonotype originated in a woman in her twenties or thirties with COVID-19, enrolled during active disease. The V gene is TRBV28, the J gene TRBJ2-7; TRBD2 aligns across 9 bases. In DNA, the CDR3 is TGTGCCAGCAAGCGGGCGGGGGGGGCGACAATCTACGAGCAGTACTTC. Protein: CASKRAGGATIYEQYF.